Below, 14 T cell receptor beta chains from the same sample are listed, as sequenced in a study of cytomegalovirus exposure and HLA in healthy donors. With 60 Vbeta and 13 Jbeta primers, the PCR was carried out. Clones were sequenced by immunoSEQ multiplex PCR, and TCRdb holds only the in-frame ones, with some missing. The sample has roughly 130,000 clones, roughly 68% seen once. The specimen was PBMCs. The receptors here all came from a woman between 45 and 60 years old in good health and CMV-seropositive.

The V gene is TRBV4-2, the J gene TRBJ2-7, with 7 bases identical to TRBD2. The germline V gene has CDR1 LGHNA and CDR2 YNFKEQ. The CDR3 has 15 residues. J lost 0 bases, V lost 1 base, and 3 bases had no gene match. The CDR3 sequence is CASSQAAGVSYEQYF. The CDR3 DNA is TGTGCCAGCAGCCAAGCCGCGGGGGTCTCCTACGAGCAGTACTTC.

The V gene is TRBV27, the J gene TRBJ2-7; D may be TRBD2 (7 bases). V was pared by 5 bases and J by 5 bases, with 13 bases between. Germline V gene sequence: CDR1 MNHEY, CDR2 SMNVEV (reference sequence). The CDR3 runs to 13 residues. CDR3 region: CASSKGGSDEQYF. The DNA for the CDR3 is TGTGCCAGCAGTAAGGGGGGGTCCGACGAGCAGTACTTC.

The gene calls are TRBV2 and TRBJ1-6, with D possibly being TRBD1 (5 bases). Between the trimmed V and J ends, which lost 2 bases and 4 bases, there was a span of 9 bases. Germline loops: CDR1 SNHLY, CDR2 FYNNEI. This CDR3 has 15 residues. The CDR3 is CASSESQGYNSPLHF. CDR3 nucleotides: TGTGCCAGCAGTGAATCCCAGGGTTATAATTCACCCCTCCACTTT.

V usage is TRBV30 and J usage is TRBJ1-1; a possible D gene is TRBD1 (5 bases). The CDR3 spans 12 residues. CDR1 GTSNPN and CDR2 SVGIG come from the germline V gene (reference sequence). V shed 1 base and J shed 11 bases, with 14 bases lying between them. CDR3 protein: CAWSGEEGNAFF. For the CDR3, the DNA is TGTGCCTGGAGTGGCGAGGAGGGGAATGCTTTCTTT.

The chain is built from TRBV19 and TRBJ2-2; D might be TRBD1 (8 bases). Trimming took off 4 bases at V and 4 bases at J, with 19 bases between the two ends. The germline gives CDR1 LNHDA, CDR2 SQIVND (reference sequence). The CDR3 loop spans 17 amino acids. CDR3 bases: TGTGCCAGTAGTACTCCCCCAGGGGGCGGGAGCACCGGGGAGCTGTTTTTT. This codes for CASSTPPGGGSTGELFF.

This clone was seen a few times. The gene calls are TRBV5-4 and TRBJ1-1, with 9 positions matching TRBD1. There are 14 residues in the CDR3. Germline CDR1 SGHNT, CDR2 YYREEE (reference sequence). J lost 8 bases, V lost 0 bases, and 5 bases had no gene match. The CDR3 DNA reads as TGTGCCAGCAGCTTGGACAGGGGGCTTAGCGAAGCTTTCTTT. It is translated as CASSLDRGLSEAFF. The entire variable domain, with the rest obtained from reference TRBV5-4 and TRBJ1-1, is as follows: ETGVTQSPTHLIKTRGQQVTLRCSSQSGHNTVSWYQQALGQGPQFIFQYYREEENGRGNFPPRFSGLQFPNYSSELNVNALELDDSALYLCASSLDRGLSEAFFGQGTRLTVV.

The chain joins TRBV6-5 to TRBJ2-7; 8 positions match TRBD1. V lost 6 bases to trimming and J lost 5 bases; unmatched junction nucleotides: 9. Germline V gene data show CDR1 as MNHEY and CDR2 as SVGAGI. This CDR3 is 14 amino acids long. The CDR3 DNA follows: TGTGCCAGCAGGGCACAGACAGGGGCTCACGAGCAGTACTTC. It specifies CASRAQTGAHEQYF.

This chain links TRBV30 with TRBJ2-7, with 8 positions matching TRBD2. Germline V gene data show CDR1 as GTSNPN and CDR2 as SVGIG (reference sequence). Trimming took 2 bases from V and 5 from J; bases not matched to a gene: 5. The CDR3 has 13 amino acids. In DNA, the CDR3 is TGTGCCTGGAGTCTCGTCGGGGGGGACGAGCAGTACTTC. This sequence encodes CAWSLVGGDEQYF.

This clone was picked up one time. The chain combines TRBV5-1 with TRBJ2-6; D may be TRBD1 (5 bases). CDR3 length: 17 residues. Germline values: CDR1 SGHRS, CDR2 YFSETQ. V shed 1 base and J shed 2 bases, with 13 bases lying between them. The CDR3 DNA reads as TGCGCCAGCAGCTTGTGGGGCGCAACTACTGGGGCCAACGTCCTGACTTTC. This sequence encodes CASSLWGATTGANVLTF.

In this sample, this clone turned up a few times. DNA of the CDR3: TGCAGCGTTGGCGAGGGATCGGGCGAGCAGTACTTC. Amino acids: CSVGEGSGEQYF. The chain uses TRBV29-1 and TRBJ2-7; D might be TRBD2 (5 bases). With 4 bases removed from V and 6 bases from J, the gap between germline ends came to 13 bases. The CDR3 contains 12 residues. CDR1 is SQVTM and CDR2 is ANQGSEA in the germline V gene.

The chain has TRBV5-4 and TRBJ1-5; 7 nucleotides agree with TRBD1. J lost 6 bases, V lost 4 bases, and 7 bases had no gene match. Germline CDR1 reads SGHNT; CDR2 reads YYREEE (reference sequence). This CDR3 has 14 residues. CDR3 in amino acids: CASSQGTVGQPQHF. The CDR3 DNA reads TGTGCCAGCAGCCAGGGGACAGTAGGTCAGCCCCAGCATTTT.

CDR3 coding DNA: TGTGCTAGTGCCAACCCAGACAGGGCTAACTATGGCTACACCTTC. Its translation: CASANPDRANYGYTF. The rearrangement links TRBV12-5 to TRBJ1-2, with TRBD1 identical over 7 bases. Trimming at V came to 7 bases and at J to 0 bases, leaving 8 bases not matched to a gene. The CDR3 contains 15 residues. Germline V lookup: CDR1 LGHNT, CDR2 FRNRAP. Full variable domain (remainder filled in from reference TRBV12-5 and TRBJ1-2): DARVTQTPRHKVTEMGQEVTMRCQPILGHNTVFWYRQTMMQGLELLAYFRNRAPLDDSGMPKDRFSAEMPDATLATLKIQPSEPRDSAVYFCASANPDRANYGYTFGSGTRLTVV.

CDR3 coding DNA: TGTGCCAGCTCCCCCCGTCAGGACACTGAAGCTTTCTTT. Translated, it gives CASSPRQDTEAFF. This chain uses TRBV18 with TRBJ1-1; D not resolved. Trimming pared 6 bases from V and 3 bases from J, leaving 11 bases between. Germline V gene sequence: CDR1 KGHSH, CDR2 LQKENI. The CDR3 runs to 13 residues.

The CDR3 here is CASRPRGSNTGELFF. The CDR3 DNA reads TGTGCCAGCAGGCCGCGGGGATCGAACACCGGGGAGCTGTTTTTT. This rearrangement joins TRBV7-9 to TRBJ2-2; maybe TRBD2 (6 bases). CDR1 and CDR2 from the germline V gene are SEHNR and FQNEAQ (reference sequence). Trimming pared 6 bases from V and 0 bases from J, leaving 11 bases between. The CDR3 length is 15 residues.